This T cell receptor beta chain was sequenced for a study of T cell repertoires in cytomegalovirus infection. Study background: Public TCR beta signatures were indicative of both CMV infection and a matching HLA type. Study findings and constraints: Using cumulative public TCR beta family frequency, the authors identified those who carried CMV together with the relevant HLA. HLA-C-restricted CMV clonotypes gave the most frequent clonotype in two of eight donors.

TCRdb fed the reads into MiXCR, producing one record per CDR3 protein. The repertoire consists of 150,000 to 200,000 distinct CDR3 sequences, with roughly a fifth occurring once and the leading ten covering approximately 3%. Germline CDR1 reads MDHEN; CDR2 reads SYDVKM. This CDR3 has 13 residues. After removal of 8 bases from V and 3 bases from J, the junction contained 3 bases not matched to a gene. The sample holds many counts of this clonotype. Its antigen remains unidentified. The receptor comes from a human donor in good health (CMV status not recorded). Some clones in this sample may be carry-over from other donors' samples. This chain links TRBV28 with TRBJ2-2, with TRBD1 identical over 7 bases. The sample was PBMCs. In nucleotides, the CDR3 is TGTGCCAGCCAGGGGGTGGACACCGGGGAGCTGTTTTTT. It yields the protein CASQGVDTGELFF.